This entry concerns a single TCR beta chain. The V gene's germline CDR1 is SGHDT and CDR2 YYEEEE. The CDR3 extends over 16 amino acids. V shed 6 bases and J shed 2 bases, with 15 bases lying between them. These data come from a study of blood T cell repertoires in COVID-19. The data were produced by immunoSEQ multiplex PCR, yet TCRdb's version contains in-frame clones alone and is incomplete. The repertoire holds about 240,000 clones, with 80% to 90% as singletons. Sequencing was carried out using peripheral blood. V and J are TRBV5-6 and TRBJ2-6, with D perhaps TRBD1 (6 bases). The TCR sequence derives from a man over 45 with acute or convalescent COVID-19. CDR3 amino acids: CASTSWDIPGANVLTF. The DNA of the CDR3 is TGTGCCAGCACCAGCTGGGACATCCCTGGGGCCAACGTCCTGACTTTC. The full variable domain, its missing parts supplied by reference TRBV5-6 and TRBJ2-6, is DAGVTQSPTHLIKTRGQQVTLRCSPKSGHDTVSWYQQALGQGPQFIFQYYEEEERQRGNFPDRFSGHQFPNYSSELNVNALLLGDSALYLCASTSWDIPGANVLTFGAGSRLTVL.